Sequencing of this T cell receptor beta chain was carried out in a study of immune evolution from preneoplasia to lung adenocarcinoma. Resections took place in Japan or China from about 2013 to 2017. The CDR3 covers 19 residues. With 3 bases clipped from V and 6 bases from J, the junction kept 19 bases outside the gene matches. Germline V gene data show CDR1 as SGHDT and CDR2 as YYEEEE. Method: immunoSEQ multiplex PCR; TCRdb's copy keeps in-frame clones and lacks some. The top ten hold approximately 6.6% of the sample, which has several thousand clones, approximately 80% seen once. V gene TRBV5-6 combines with J gene TRBJ2-3, with 10 positions matching TRBD1. This sequence originates from a person aged 60 to 80 with lung adenocarcinoma. Material: FFPE adjacent normal lung tissue. Written as DNA, the CDR3 is TGTGCCAGCAGCTCGGGGGGACAGGGGAGTGGCGGGAGACGGGATACGCAGTATTTT. Its translation is CASSSGGQGSGGRRDTQYF.